A selection of T cell receptor beta chains follows, all from one sample in a study of T cell repertoires in cytomegalovirus infection. Using its own MiXCR run on the reads, TCRdb lists one record per CDR3 protein. The sample yields 100,000 to 150,000 distinct CDR3 sequences, less than 9.5% seen once. The sequencing sample was made of PBMCs. Receptors originate from a human donor in good health (CMV status not recorded). Some clones in this sample may be carry-over from other donors' samples. Both conserved end residues are part of each CDR3. D genes are given only for firm matches. A clone size is listed for some rows: how often the clone was seen (once, few, many), or a class if it is expanded.

length	V	size	J	D	CDR3	DNA
14	TRBV20-1	few	TRBJ2-1	TRBD2	CSAKPLAEYNEQFF	TGCAGTGCTAAGCCGCTAGCGGAATACAATGAGCAGTTCTTC
13	TRBV27	many	TRBJ1-1	.	CASSRLGSTEAFF	TGTGCCAGCAGCCGTTTGGGATCCACTGAAGCTTTCTTT
16	TRBV7-2	many	TRBJ1-6	.	CASSLNSLDYNSPLHF	TGTGCCAGCAGCTTAAACAGTCTGGACTATAATTCACCCCTCCACTTT
14	TRBV15	.	TRBJ2-1	TRBD1	CATSRGQGFNEQFF	TGTGCCACCAGCAGAGGACAGGGGTTCAATGAGCAGTTCTTC
14	TRBV3-1	few	TRBJ2-4	.	CASSAGTAKNIQYF	TGTGCCAGCAGCGCGGGGACGGCCAAAAACATTCAGTACTTC
15	TRBV9	many	TRBJ2-3	.	CASSVFPGITDTQYF	TGTGCCAGCAGCGTATTCCCGGGGATCACAGATACGCAGTATTTT
19	TRBV11-2	many	TRBJ2-1	TRBD2	CASSSLRRGAQSLYNEQFF	TGTGCCAGCAGCTCCCTAAGGCGGGGGGCCCAGTCGTTATACAATGAGCAGTTCTTC
19	TRBV5-6	.	TRBJ2-4	.	CASSFDEGNIGGEKNIQYF	TGTGCCAGCAGCTTCGACGAGGGAAATATCGGGGGCGAGAAAAACATTCAGTACTTC
14	TRBV7-9	once	TRBJ1-4	.	CASSSWGPWEKLFF	TGTGCCAGCAGTTCCTGGGGACCCTGGGAAAAACTGTTTTTT
15	TRBV7-9	many	TRBJ2-7	TRBD2	CASSVTSGGPHEQYF	TGTGCCAGCAGCGTAACTAGCGGGGGGCCCCACGAGCAGTACTTC
13	TRBV7-9	.	TRBJ1-2	.	CASRPTGPGGYTF	TGTGCCAGCAGGCCAACAGGGCCCGGTGGCTACACCTTC
15	TRBV12-3/TRBV12-4	many	TRBJ2-1	TRBD1	CASSLGQGAGNEQFF	TGTGCCAGCAGTCTCGGACAGGGGGCGGGTAATGAGCAGTTCTTC
13	TRBV7-8	many	TRBJ2-1	.	CASSLELLSEQFF	TGTGCCAGCAGCTTAGAGCTTCTCAGTGAGCAGTTCTTC
15	TRBV12-3/TRBV12-4	many	TRBJ2-3	TRBD2	CASSSGGTRTDTQYF	TGTGCCAGCAGTAGCGGGGGGACCCGCACAGATACGCAGTATTTT
15	TRBV7-2	many	TRBJ2-5	TRBD1	CASSLLGQTPETQYF	TGTGCCAGCAGCTTATTGGGACAGACCCCAGAGACCCAGTACTTC
14	TRBV5-1	few	TRBJ2-7	TRBD1	CASSQDRETYEQYF	TGCGCCAGCAGCCAGGACAGGGAGACCTACGAGCAGTACTTC
12	TRBV2	many	TRBJ1-1	TRBD1	CASRGGNTEAFF	TGTGCCAGCAGAGGGGGCAACACTGAAGCTTTCTTT
14	TRBV7-2	many	TRBJ1-1	.	CASSLAPGVSVAFF	TGTGCCAGCAGCTTAGCGCCGGGCGTTAGTGTTGCTTTCTTT
14	TRBV12-3/TRBV12-4	many	TRBJ1-2	.	CASSLAGSLGGYTF	TGTGCCAGCAGTTTAGCAGGGTCCCTGGGAGGCTACACCTTC
15	TRBV12-3/TRBV12-4	many	TRBJ2-1	TRBD2	CASRDLAGGGTEQFF	TGTGCCAGCAGGGATCTAGCGGGGGGGGGTACTGAGCAGTTCTTC
15	TRBV11-3	many	TRBJ2-7	.	CASSSPSPHAYEQYF	TGTGCCAGCAGCTCGCCCTCCCCCCACGCCTACGAGCAGTACTTC
14	TRBV19	few	TRBJ1-2	.	CASSSMTRFYGYTF	TGTGCCAGTAGTTCCATGACGAGATTCTATGGCTACACCTTC
13	TRBV6-5	few	TRBJ1-3	.	CASSSRGGNTIYF	TGTGCCAGCAGCTCCCGTGGGGGAAACACCATATATTTT
14	TRBV20-1	many	TRBJ2-7	.	CSARDDGSSYEQYF	TGCAGTGCTAGAGATGACGGAAGCTCCTACGAGCAGTACTTC
16	TRBV6-1	many	TRBJ1-1	TRBD1	CASSRTGIRWGTEAFF	TGTGCCAGCAGCCGGACAGGGATAAGGTGGGGCACTGAAGCTTTCTTT
14	TRBV20-1	many	TRBJ2-2	.	CSARRRQNTGELFF	TGCAGTGCTAGGCGAAGACAGAACACCGGGGAGCTGTTTTTT
17	TRBV28	many	TRBJ2-5	.	CASSLSRDPVYQETQYF	TGTGCCAGCAGTTTATCCAGGGACCCCGTGTACCAAGAGACCCAGTACTTC
13	TRBV12-3/TRBV12-4	few	TRBJ1-2	TRBD1	CASSSQGGDGYTF	TGTGCCAGCAGTTCACAGGGGGGGGATGGCTACACCTTC
13	TRBV27	many	TRBJ2-7	.	CASSLSRADEQYF	TGTGCCAGCAGTTTATCGCGGGCCGACGAGCAGTACTTC
13	TRBV6-5	many	TRBJ1-1	.	CASSPRGNTEAFF	TGTGCCAGCAGTCCCCGGGGGAACACTGAAGCTTTCTTT
13	TRBV3-1	few	TRBJ1-1	.	CASSQDRAGGAFF	TGTGCCAGCAGCCAAGATCGGGCCGGGGGCGCTTTCTTT
15	TRBV6-5	many	TRBJ2-7	TRBD2	CASSRAGAGGVEQYF	TGTGCCAGCAGTAGGGCAGGAGCGGGGGGAGTCGAGCAGTACTTC
13	TRBV7-9	many	TRBJ1-1	.	CASSPEGEAEAFF	TGTGCCAGCAGCCCAGAGGGGGAGGCTGAAGCTTTCTTT
12	TRBV11-3	many	TRBJ2-1	.	CASSLRNNEQFF	TGTGCCAGCAGCCTCCGAAACAATGAGCAGTTCTTC
16	TRBV4-2	many	TRBJ2-2	.	CASSQEIQGAAGELFF	TGTGCCAGCAGCCAAGAGATACAGGGAGCGGCCGGGGAGCTGTTTTTT
17	TRBV2	.	TRBJ1-2	TRBD1	CASSEGGTGPPPYGYTF	TGTGCCAGCAGTGAAGGGGGGACAGGTCCCCCACCCTATGGCTACACCTTC
14	TRBV7-2	many	TRBJ1-2	TRBD1	CASSLTTGGGGYTF	TGTGCCAGCAGCTTAACGACAGGGGGTGGTGGCTACACCTTC
15	TRBV28	many	TRBJ2-1	.	CASRMGRRSYNEQFF	TGTGCCAGCAGGATGGGACGGAGATCTTACAATGAGCAGTTCTTC
16	TRBV14	.	TRBJ1-5	.	CASSRGGQGSNQPQHF	TGTGCCAGCAGCCGAGGAGGTCAGGGGAGCAATCAGCCCCAGCATTTT
14	TRBV29-1	many	TRBJ2-1	TRBD1	CSVSGTGGMNEQFF	TGCAGCGTTTCCGGGACAGGGGGAATGAATGAGCAGTTCTTC
14	TRBV7-2	many	TRBJ2-1	.	CASSLQGGYNEQFF	TGTGCCAGCAGCTTACAGGGGGGTTACAATGAGCAGTTCTTC
15	TRBV5-4	few	TRBJ1-3	.	CASSGGPSSGNTIYF	TGTGCCAGCAGTGGCGGACCCAGCTCTGGAAACACCATATATTTT
15	TRBV7-9	few	TRBJ1-2	.	CASSFSGVDWSGYTF	TGTGCCAGCAGCTTCTCAGGCGTTGATTGGTCGGGCTACACCTTC
14	TRBV6-6	many	TRBJ1-2	.	CASSYGGPGYGYTF	TGTGCCAGCAGTTACGGGGGGCCTGGTTATGGCTACACCTTC